This TCR beta chain was retrieved from a study of cytomegalovirus exposure and HLA in healthy donors. Study at large: HLA-typed donors were the source of approximately 85 million unique TCRs, which an early data release held. Notes on the study in general: The study recorded over 150 TCR beta chains that were cytomegalovirus-associated. 16,951 TCR beta sequences were associated with HLA alleles at 0.05 false discovery rate in a later analysis. According to a later analysis, most TCR beta chains associated with CMV appeared HLA-restricted.

V was clipped by 1 base and J by 8 bases; unmatched bases: 6. The CDR3 is 15 amino acids. From germline, CDR1 is SGHTA and CDR2 FQGNSA. As to this clone: The antigen is not known.

Vbeta (60) and Jbeta (13) primers were used in the PCR. Produced via immunoSEQ multiplex PCR; TCRdb's table is partial and in-frame only. The sample has 150,000 to 200,000 clones; 80% to 85% are singletons. The clonotype originates from a woman in her late teens or twenties in good health and CMV-seronegative. This rearrangement joins TRBV7-2 to TRBJ2-1, with 9 bases identical to TRBD1. The source material was PBMCs. The CDR3 DNA reads TGTGCCAGCAGCTTAGTACAGGGGGCTTTGGATGAGCAGTTCTTC. Translating it yields CASSLVQGALDEQFF. Drawing the rest from reference TRBV7-2 and TRBJ2-1, the complete variable domain is GAGVSQSPSNKVTEKGKDVELRCDPISGHTALYWYRQSLGQGLEFLIYFQGNSAPDKSGLPSDRFSAERTGGSVSTLTIQRTQQEDSAVYLCASSLVQGALDEQFFGPGTRLTVL.